This T cell receptor (beta chain) appears in the sequencing data of a study of regulatory T cells in long-lasting Graves disease. On the study more broadly: The study enrolled newly diagnosed Graves' patients on antithyroid drugs under 3 months.

The time point denotes: newly diagnosed GD, antithyroid drugs for less than 3 months. Making the TCR library involved RNA that had been extracted from PBMCs. About this clonotype itself: Its antigen is unidentified.

Arm-PCR of CDR3 regions with iRepertoire HTBI primers generated TCR beta libraries. Via MiXCR, TCRdb re-called the multiplex PCR reads, giving one row per CDR3 protein. This repertoire shows around 480,000 distinct CDR3 sequences, 15% to 20% found once; its top ten account for 12%. The CDR3 is 17 amino acids. Trimming removed 1 base from V and 0 bases from J, with 13 bases in between. Per the germline V gene, CDR1 is DFQATT and CDR2 is SNEGSKA (reference sequence). Notes on the study in general: Whereas nearly 1,000 public clonotypes were shared by new patients, persistent patients shared more, at a few thousand.

These data were also reused for a study on T cells in Graves' hyperthyroidism and ophthalmopathy. Turning to that study: For Graves' hyperthyroidism to be stable, ophthalmopathy could not progress within 18 months. When the TCR CDR3 underwent first-round RT-PCR, the HTBI primer set was used.

The sequence came from a man between 35 and 55 years old with Graves disease. The sample here was peripheral blood mononuclear cells (PBMCs), taken at new diagnosis, from a patient treated with antithyroid drugs. This sequence joins TRBV20-1 and TRBJ1-6; D is uncertain. CDR3 amino acids: CSARADGWLSYNSPLHF. The CDR3 DNA is TGCAGTGCTAGAGCTGACGGGTGGCTCTCCTATAATTCACCCCTCCACTTT.